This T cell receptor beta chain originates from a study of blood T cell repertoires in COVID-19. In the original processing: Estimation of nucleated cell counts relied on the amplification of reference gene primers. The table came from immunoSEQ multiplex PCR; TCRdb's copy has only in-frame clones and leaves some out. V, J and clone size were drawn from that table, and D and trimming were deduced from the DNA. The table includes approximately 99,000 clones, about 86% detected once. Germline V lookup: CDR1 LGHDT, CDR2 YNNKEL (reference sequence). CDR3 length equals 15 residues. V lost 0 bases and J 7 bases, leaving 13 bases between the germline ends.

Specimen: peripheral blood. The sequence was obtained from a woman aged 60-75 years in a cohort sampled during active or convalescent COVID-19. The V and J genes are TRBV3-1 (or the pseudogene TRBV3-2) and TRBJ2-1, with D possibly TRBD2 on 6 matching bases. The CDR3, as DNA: TGTGCCAGCAGCCAAGAGCGGGGACGTGGGAATGAGCAGTTCTTC. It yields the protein CASSQERGRGNEQFF.